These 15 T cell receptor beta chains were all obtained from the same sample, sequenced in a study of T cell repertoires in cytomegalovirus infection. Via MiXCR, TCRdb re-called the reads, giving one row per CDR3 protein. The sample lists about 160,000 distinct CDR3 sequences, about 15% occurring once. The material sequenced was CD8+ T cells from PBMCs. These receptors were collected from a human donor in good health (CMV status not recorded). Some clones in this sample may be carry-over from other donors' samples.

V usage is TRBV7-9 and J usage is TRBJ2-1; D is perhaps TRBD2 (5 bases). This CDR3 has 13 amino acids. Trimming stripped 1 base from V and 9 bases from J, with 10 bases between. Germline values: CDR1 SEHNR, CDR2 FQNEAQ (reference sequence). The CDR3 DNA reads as TGTGCCAGCAGCTTAGGTGAGGGCAGTGAGCAGTTCTTC. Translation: CASSLGEGSEQFF.

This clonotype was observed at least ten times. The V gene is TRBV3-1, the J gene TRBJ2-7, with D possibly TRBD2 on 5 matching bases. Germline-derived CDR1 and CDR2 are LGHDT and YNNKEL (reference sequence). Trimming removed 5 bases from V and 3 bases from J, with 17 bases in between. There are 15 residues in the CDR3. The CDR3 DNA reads TGTGCCAGCAGCACCCGGGATGCCAGTTTCTACGAGCAGTACTTC. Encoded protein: CASSTRDASFYEQYF.

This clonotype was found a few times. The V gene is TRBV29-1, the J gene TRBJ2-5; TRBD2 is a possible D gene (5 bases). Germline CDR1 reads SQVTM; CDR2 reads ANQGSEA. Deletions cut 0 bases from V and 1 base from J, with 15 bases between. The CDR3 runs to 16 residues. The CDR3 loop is CSVEDPWGDIQETQYF. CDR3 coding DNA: TGCAGCGTTGAAGACCCCTGGGGAGACATCCAAGAGACCCAGTACTTC.

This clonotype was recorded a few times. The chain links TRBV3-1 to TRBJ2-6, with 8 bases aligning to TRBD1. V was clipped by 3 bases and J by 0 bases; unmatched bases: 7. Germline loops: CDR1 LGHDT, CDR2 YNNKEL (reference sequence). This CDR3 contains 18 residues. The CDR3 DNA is TGTGCCAGCAGCCACCGGACAGGGCACAACTCTGGGGCCAACGTCCTGACTTTC. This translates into CASSHRTGHNSGANVLTF.

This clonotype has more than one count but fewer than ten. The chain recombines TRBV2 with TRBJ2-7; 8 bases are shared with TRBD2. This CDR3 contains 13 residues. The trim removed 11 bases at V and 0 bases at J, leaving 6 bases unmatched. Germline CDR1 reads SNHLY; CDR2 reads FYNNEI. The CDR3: CAAVTSGSYEQYF. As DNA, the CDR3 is TGTGCCGCCGTAACTAGCGGCTCCTACGAGCAGTACTTC.

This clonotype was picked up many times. CDR3: CASSLARSPYNEQFF. In nucleotides, the CDR3 is TGTGCCAGCAGCTTAGCCAGGTCTCCCTACAATGAGCAGTTCTTC. V gene TRBV7-2 combines with J gene TRBJ2-1; D remains ambiguous. The germline V gene has CDR1 SGHTA and CDR2 FQGNSA. The CDR3 is made up of 15 amino acids. Trimming took 0 bases from V and 2 from J, leaving 8 bases between them.

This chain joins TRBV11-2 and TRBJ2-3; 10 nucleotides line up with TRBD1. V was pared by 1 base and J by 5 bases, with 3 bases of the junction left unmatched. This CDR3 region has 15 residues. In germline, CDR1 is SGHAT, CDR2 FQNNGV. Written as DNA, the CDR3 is TGTGCCAGCAGCTTAGCCGACAGGGGGCTAGATACGCAGTATTTT. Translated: CASSLADRGLDTQYF.

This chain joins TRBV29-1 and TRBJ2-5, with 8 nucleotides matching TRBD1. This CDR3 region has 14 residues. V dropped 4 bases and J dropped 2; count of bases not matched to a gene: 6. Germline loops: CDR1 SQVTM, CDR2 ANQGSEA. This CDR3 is CSVVDRGEQETQYF. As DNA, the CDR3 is TGCAGCGTTGTAGACAGGGGAGAGCAAGAGACCCAGTACTTC.

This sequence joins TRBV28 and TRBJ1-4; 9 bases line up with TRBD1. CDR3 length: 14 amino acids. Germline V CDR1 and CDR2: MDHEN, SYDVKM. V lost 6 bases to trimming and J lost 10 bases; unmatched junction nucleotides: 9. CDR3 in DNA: TGTGCCAGCAGCCGGGACAGGGAGTTAGCAAAACTGTTTTTT. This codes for CASSRDRELAKLFF.

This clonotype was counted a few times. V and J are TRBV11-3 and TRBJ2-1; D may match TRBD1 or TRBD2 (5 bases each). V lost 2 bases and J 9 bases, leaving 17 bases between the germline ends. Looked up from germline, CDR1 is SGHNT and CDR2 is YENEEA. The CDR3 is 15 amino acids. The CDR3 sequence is CASSLTRGRWGEQFF. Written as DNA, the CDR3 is TGTGCCAGCAGCTTAACACGGGGCCGGTGGGGTGAGCAGTTCTTC.

The CDR3 nucleotides read TGTGCCAGCAGCTTACGCCGGGGACTAGATGAGCAGTTCTTC. Amino acids: CASSLRRGLDEQFF. V is TRBV7-6 and J is TRBJ2-1, with 8 bases fitting TRBD2. CDR1 SGHVS and CDR2 FNYEAQ come from the germline V gene. Losses at the gene ends were 2 bases for V and 8 bases for J; bases not matched to a gene: 5. The CDR3 has 14 residues.

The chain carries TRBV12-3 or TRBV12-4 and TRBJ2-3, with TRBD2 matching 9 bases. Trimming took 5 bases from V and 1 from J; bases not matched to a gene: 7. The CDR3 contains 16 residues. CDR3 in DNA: TGTGCCAGCAGTCCCCGACTAGCGGAAGGCACAGATACGCAGTATTTT. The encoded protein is CASSPRLAEGTDTQYF.

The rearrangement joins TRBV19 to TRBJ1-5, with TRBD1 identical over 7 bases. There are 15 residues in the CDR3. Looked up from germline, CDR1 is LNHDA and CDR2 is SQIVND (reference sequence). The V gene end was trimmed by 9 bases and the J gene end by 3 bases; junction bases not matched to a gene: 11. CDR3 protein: CASLPGQTYNQPQHF. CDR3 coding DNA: TGTGCCAGCCTCCCGGGACAGACCTACAATCAGCCCCAGCATTTT. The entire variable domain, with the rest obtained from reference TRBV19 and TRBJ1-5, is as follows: DGGITQSPKYLFRKEGQNVTLSCEQNLNHDAMYWYRQDPGQGLRLIYYSQIVNDFQKGDIAEGYSVSREKKESFPLTVTSAQKNPTAFYLCASLPGQTYNQPQHFGDGTRLSIL.

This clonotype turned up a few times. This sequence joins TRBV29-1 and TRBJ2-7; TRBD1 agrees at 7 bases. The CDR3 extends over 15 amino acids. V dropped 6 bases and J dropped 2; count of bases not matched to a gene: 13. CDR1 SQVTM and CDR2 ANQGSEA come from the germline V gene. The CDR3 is CSVLGQVSYPYEQYF. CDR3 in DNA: TGCAGCGTCCTCGGACAGGTATCTTATCCCTACGAGCAGTACTTC.

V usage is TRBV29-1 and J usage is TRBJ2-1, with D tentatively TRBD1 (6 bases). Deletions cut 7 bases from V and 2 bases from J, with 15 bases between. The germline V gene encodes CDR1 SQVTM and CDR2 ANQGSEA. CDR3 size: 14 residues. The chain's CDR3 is CSGGRAGAYNEQFF. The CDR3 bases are TGCAGCGGGGGGCGTGCGGGCGCCTACAATGAGCAGTTCTTC.